The rows below give T cell receptor beta chains drawn from one sample of a study of identical twins. MiXCR, applied by TCRdb to the 5' RACE reads, yields one record per CDR3 protein. The sample includes hundreds of thousands of distinct CDR3 sequences, over 9% of them seen just once. A further study also used this sample, focusing on yellow fever vaccine responses in identical twins.

The sequenced sample consisted of PBMCs. The receptors derive from a young woman in good health. CDR3s include the opening cysteine and the closing phenylalanine or tryptophan.

V gene	J gene	CDR3 protein
TRBV27	TRBJ1-5	CASSADRGNQPQHF
TRBV4-1	TRBJ2-4	CASSPITGPQAKNIQYF
TRBV5-1	TRBJ2-2	CASSPALGFTGELFF
TRBV7-8	TRBJ2-5	CASSFRDSRTGTQYF
TRBV12-3/TRBV12-4	TRBJ2-1	CASSNSDEQFF
TRBV5-1	TRBJ1-1	CASRQMNTEAFF
TRBV28	TRBJ2-5	CASSFSGRARGETQYF
TRBV12-3/TRBV12-4	TRBJ1-2	CASSLGGRRGYTF
TRBV29-1	TRBJ2-1	CSVEGLADNEQFF
TRBV2	TRBJ2-2	CASSEVKNTGELFF
TRBV7-9	TRBJ1-2	CASSKQGAYGYTF
TRBV2	TRBJ1-5	CASSKDRSNQPQHF
TRBV12-3/TRBV12-4	TRBJ1-1	CASSLGREPEAFF
TRBV7-9	TRBJ2-1	CASSLARGGKFYNEQFF
TRBV4-2	TRBJ2-1	CASSQGREINEQFF
TRBV20-1	TRBJ2-1	CSASQPGEQFF
TRBV27	TRBJ2-2	CASTRRAGTGELFF
TRBV20-1	TRBJ2-7	CSASPRGGSYEQYF
TRBV4-1	TRBJ2-7	CASTPLAGSSYEQYF
TRBV10-3	TRBJ1-4	CAVATANEKLFF
TRBV15	TRBJ2-6	CATSKASNVLTF
TRBV25-1	TRBJ1-1	CASSVPSQDRVNTEAFF
TRBV5-1	TRBJ2-1	CASSYREPNEQFF
TRBV29-1	TRBJ2-2	CSVFADTGELFF
TRBV7-9	TRBJ2-2	CASSAEGARTGELFF
TRBV5-1	TRBJ1-2	CASSLIGVYGYTF
TRBV14	TRBJ2-5	CASSPPPSRRTSGDPGETQYF
TRBV6-5	TRBJ2-1	CASSYSMGEQFF
TRBV3-1	TRBJ2-1	CASSQDPGRPYNEQFF
TRBV10-3	TRBJ2-1	CAITRTGGTYNEQFF
TRBV7-3	TRBJ2-3	CASGESGDTQYF
TRBV7-6	TRBJ2-3	CASSLRIMGGTDTQYF
TRBV12-3/TRBV12-4	TRBJ2-7	CASSLGLPVYEQYF
TRBV19	TRBJ1-6	CASSQGDRVNSPLHF
TRBV5-1	TRBJ2-3	CASSRGQFTDTQYF
TRBV20-1	TRBJ2-2	CSARDPSQGTANTGELFF
TRBV11-3	TRBJ2-7	CASSVGNSYEQYF
TRBV2	TRBJ2-3	CASSEGLARFFTDTQYF
TRBV5-1	TRBJ2-2	CASSLFASGENTGELFF
TRBV29-1	TRBJ2-7	CSVPIGIDRPYEQYF
TRBV9	TRBJ2-1	CASSNTPTWASGSDEQFF
TRBV20-1	TRBJ1-2	CSARLAGWDGYTF
TRBV7-9	TRBJ2-5	CASSYPGTQQETQYF
TRBV6-1	TRBJ2-6	CASSRDRGLGANVLTF
TRBV28	TRBJ1-5	CASSSPRAGAGQPQHF
TRBV6-5	TRBJ2-3	CASSYQGPWLAEEDTQYF
TRBV20-1	TRBJ2-1	CSAPTSGSSYNEQFF
TRBV12-3/TRBV12-4	TRBJ2-1	CASSSPRGGIYNEQFF
TRBV25-1	TRBJ1-1	CASKEGLNTEAFF
TRBV11-2	TRBJ1-3	CASSYEGTSGNTIYF
TRBV5-1	TRBJ1-2	CASSSADRIYGYTF